The 9 T cell receptor beta chains listed next were all sequenced from one sample in a study of response to subunit inactivated influenza vaccine. TCRdb analysed the RT-PCR reads with MiXCR anew, one entry per CDR3 protein. Of a few hundred thousand distinct CDR3 sequences listed, 20% to 25% are singletons. The material was PBMCs from blood, obtained 21 months after vaccination. Receptor source: a man between 50 and 75 years old who received an inactivated influenza vaccine.

Ten or more counts support this clonotype. The gene calls are TRBV5-6 and TRBJ2-6; no clear D. The V and J ends lost 4 bases and 1 base respectively, with 21 bases between them. The CDR3 contains 19 residues. Germline lookup yields CDR1 SGHDT and CDR2 YYEEEE. The CDR3 is CASSPVGFRDSSGANVLTF. The CDR3 DNA follows: TGTGCCAGCAGCCCGGTCGGGTTTAGGGATTCGTCTGGGGCCAACGTCCTGACTTTC.

This clonotype was picked up many times. This chain joins TRBV7-2 and TRBJ2-5; 12 bases fit TRBD2. The V gene end was trimmed by 2 bases and the J gene end by 2 bases; junction bases not matched to a gene: 3. The CDR3 extends over 16 amino acids. In germline, CDR1 is SGHTA, CDR2 FQGNSA. This chain's CDR3 is CASSLTSGGTQETQYF. The CDR3 DNA reads TGTGCCAGCAGCTTAACTAGCGGGGGGACTCAAGAGACCCAGTACTTC.

This clonotype was counted between two and nine times. The chain uses TRBV7-2 and TRBJ1-3, with D perhaps matching TRBD1 (5 bases). Germline lookup yields CDR1 SGHTA and CDR2 FQGNSA. This CDR3 region has 14 residues. The V and J ends lost 8 bases and 0 bases respectively, with 11 bases between them. CDR3 DNA sequence: TGTGCCAGCCGACAGCTCTCCTCTGGAAACACCATATATTTT. This codes for CASRQLSSGNTIYF.

This clonotype was seen a single time. J is TRBJ2-3 and V is TRBV20-1; D is unclear. The germline V and J ends were trimmed by 3 bases and 6 bases, with 4 bases remaining between them. This CDR3 is 10 amino acids long. Per germline, CDR1 DFQATT and CDR2 SNEGSKA (reference sequence). CDR3 protein: CSARVDTQYF. CDR3 sequence (DNA): TGCAGTGCTAGGGTGGATACGCAGTATTTT.

The gene calls are TRBV20-1 and TRBJ1-5, with D perhaps matching TRBD1 (5 bases). Between the trimmed V and J ends, which lost 6 bases and 1 base, there was a span of 13 bases. The CDR3 is 14 residues long. Germline V gene lookup returns CDR1 DFQATT and CDR2 SNEGSKA (reference sequence). CDR3 sequence: CSATVGGSNQPQHF. Written as DNA, the CDR3 is TGCAGTGCCACAGTGGGGGGGAGCAATCAGCCCCAGCATTTT.

This chain joins TRBV7-2 and TRBJ1-2; TRBD1 might be the D (6 bases). V dropped 2 bases and J dropped 8 bases, with 21 bases sitting between them. This CDR3 is 16 amino acids long. CDR1 and CDR2 from the germline V gene are SGHTA and FQGNSA. This CDR3 reads CASSLIGWDTSEGYTF. Written as DNA, the CDR3 is TGTGCCAGCAGCTTAATAGGGTGGGACACCTCAGAGGGCTACACCTTC. Filled out from reference TRBV7-2 and TRBJ1-2, the complete variable domain reads GAGVSQSPSNKVTEKGKDVELRCDPISGHTALYWYRQSLGQGLEFLIYFQGNSAPDKSGLPSDRFSAERTGGSVSTLTIQRTQQEDSAVYLCASSLIGWDTSEGYTFGSGTRLTVV.

The rearrangement joins TRBV6-2 or TRBV6-3 to TRBJ2-2; D is uncertain. V was clipped by 2 bases and J by 0 bases, with 28 bases between them. The CDR3 is 22 residues long. The germline CDR1 and CDR2 sequences are MNHEY and SVGEGT. CDR3 amino acids: CASSYPEHPPLGIYANTGELFF. DNA of the CDR3: TGTGCCAGCAGTTACCCGGAACATCCCCCCTTGGGGATTTACGCGAACACCGGGGAGCTGTTTTTT.

The gene calls are TRBV20-1 and TRBJ2-3; no clear D. Germline lookup yields CDR1 DFQATT and CDR2 SNEGSKA (reference sequence). The CDR3 loop spans 15 amino acids. The germline V and J ends were trimmed by 7 bases and 0 bases, with 17 bases remaining between them. The CDR3 region has the DNA TGCAGTGGGCACCCGGGTGGGCCTAGCACAGATACGCAGTATTTT. Amino acids: CSGHPGGPSTDTQYF.

This clonotype was counted between two and nine times. V and J are TRBV24-1 and TRBJ2-3, with TRBD2 matching over 10 bases. J lost 3 bases, V lost 4 bases, and 6 bases had no gene match. CDR3 length: 16 residues. CDR1 KGHDR and CDR2 SFDVKD come from the germline V gene. The CDR3 sequence: CATSESGTSDTDTQYF. CDR3 nucleotides: TGTGCCACCAGTGAGTCCGGGACTAGCGATACAGATACGCAGTATTTT.